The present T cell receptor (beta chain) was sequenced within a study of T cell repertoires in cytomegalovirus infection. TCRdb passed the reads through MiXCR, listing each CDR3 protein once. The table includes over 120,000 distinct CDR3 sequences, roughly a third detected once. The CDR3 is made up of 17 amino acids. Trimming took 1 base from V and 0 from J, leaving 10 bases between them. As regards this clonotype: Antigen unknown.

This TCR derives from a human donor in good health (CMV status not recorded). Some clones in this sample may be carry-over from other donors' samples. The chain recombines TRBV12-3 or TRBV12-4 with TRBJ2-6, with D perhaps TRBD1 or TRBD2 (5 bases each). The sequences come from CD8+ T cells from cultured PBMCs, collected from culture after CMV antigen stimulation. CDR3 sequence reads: CASSLGGADSGANVLTF. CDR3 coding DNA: TGTGCCAGCAGTTTAGGAGGGGCCGACTCTGGGGCCAACGTCCTGACTTTC.